The sequence of this T cell receptor (beta chain) was determined in a study of blood T cell repertoires in COVID-19. Study-level background: In each case, the material was cDNA or gDNA derived from T cells, B-cell-depleted T cells, or PBMCs.

V lost 3 bases and J lost 4, with 10 bases in between. There are 13 residues in the CDR3. Germline loops: CDR1 SGDLS, CDR2 YYNGEE. In the original workflow: Amplified reference gene primers provided the basis for estimating nucleated cell counts. Here immunoSEQ multiplex PCR was the method, and the copy in TCRdb shows in-frame clones only, minus some. V, J and clone size derive from that table, while D and trimming were established from the DNA sequence. Of about 93,000 clones listed, approximately 87% are singletons. The material sequenced was peripheral blood. The sequence derives from a human donor with active COVID-19. The donor label of this sample is uncertain. V and J are TRBV9 and TRBJ1-2, with TRBD1 as a possible D gene (6 bases). CDR3 bases: TGTGCCAGCAGCGACCTAGGGGGCTATGGCTACACCTTC. Translated, it gives CASSDLGGYGYTF.